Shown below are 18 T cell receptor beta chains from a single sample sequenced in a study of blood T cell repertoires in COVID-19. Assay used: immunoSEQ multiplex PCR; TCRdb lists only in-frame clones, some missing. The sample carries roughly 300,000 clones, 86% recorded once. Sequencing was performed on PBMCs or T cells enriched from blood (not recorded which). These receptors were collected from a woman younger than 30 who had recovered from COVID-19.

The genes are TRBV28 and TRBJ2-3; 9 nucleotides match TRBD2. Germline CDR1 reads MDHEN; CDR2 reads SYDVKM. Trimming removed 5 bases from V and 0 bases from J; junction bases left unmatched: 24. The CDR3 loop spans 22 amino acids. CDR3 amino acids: CASSPPGTPTRLAGVSTDTQYF. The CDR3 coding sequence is TGTGCCAGCAGTCCGCCCGGGACACCTACTAGATTAGCGGGGGTGAGCACAGATACGCAGTATTTT. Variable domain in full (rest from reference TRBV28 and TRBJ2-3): DVKVTQSSRYLVKRTGEKVFLECVQDMDHENMFWYRQDPGLGLRLIYFSYDVKMKEKGDIPEGYSVSREKKERFSLILESASTNQTSMYLCASSPPGTPTRLAGVSTDTQYFGPGTRLTVL.

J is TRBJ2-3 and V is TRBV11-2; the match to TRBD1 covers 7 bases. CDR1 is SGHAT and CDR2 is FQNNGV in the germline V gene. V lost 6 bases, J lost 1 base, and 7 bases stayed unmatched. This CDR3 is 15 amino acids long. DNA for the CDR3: TGTGCCAGCAGTCCACAGGGGATGGGCACAGATACGCAGTATTTT. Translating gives CASSPQGMGTDTQYF. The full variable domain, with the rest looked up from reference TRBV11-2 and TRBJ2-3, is EAGVAQSPRYKIIEKRQSVAFWCNPISGHATLYWYQQILGQGPKLLIQFQNNGVVDDSQLPKDRFSAERLKGVDSTLKIQPAKLEDSAVYLCASSPQGMGTDTQYFGPGTRLTVL.

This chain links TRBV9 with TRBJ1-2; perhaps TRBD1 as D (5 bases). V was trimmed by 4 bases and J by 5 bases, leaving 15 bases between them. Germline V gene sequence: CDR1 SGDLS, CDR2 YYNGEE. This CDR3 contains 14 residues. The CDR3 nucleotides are TGTGCCAGCAGCTCCCGACAGAGTCTATATGGCTACACCTTC. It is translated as CASSSRQSLYGYTF.

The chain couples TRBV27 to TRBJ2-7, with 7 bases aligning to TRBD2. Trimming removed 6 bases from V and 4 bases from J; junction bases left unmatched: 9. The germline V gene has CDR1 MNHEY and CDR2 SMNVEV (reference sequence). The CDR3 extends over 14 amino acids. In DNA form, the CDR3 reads TGTGCCAGCAGCCCTCGGGGGGAAGGATACGAGCAGTACTTC. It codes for CASSPRGEGYEQYF.

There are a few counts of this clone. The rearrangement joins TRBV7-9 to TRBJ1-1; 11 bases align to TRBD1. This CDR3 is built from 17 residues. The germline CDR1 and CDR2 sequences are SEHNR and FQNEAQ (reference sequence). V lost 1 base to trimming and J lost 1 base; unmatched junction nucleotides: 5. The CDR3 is CASSLGRTGGANTEAFF. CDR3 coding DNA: TGTGCCAGCAGCTTAGGCAGGACAGGGGGCGCGAACACTGAAGCTTTCTTT.

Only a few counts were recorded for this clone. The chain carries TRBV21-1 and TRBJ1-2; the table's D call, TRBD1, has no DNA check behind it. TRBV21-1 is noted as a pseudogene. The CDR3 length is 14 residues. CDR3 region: CASSKFGHFYGYTF. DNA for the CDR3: TGTGCCAGCAGCAAATTCGGACATTTCTATGGCTACACCTTC.

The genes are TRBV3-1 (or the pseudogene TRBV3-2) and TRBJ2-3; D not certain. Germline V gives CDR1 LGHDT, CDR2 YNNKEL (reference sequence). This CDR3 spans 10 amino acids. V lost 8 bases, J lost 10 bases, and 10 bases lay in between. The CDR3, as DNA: TGTGCCAGCGGCATTACCGCGCAGTATTTT. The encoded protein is CASGITAQYF.

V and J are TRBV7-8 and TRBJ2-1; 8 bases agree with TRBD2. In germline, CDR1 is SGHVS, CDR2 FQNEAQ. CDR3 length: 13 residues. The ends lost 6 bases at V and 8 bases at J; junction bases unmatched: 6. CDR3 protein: CASSSGTRDEQFF. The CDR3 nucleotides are TGTGCCAGCAGTTCCGGGACTAGGGATGAGCAGTTCTTC.

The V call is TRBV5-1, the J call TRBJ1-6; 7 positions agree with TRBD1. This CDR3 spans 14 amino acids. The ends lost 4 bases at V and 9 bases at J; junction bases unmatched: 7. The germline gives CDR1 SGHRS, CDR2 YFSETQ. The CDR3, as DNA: TGCGCCAGCAGCCGGGACAGTCCCCCTTCACCCCTCCACTTT. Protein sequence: CASSRDSPPSPLHF.

The CDR3 DNA reads TGTGCCAGCAGAACGACCGATGCGGGCAATCAGCCCCAGCATTTT. Amino acid sequence: CASRTTDAGNQPQHF. This chain uses TRBV28 with TRBJ1-5; D not resolved. The CDR3 runs 15 residues. CDR1 and CDR2 from the germline V gene are MDHEN and SYDVKM. V was clipped by 6 bases and J by 2 bases, with 14 bases between them.

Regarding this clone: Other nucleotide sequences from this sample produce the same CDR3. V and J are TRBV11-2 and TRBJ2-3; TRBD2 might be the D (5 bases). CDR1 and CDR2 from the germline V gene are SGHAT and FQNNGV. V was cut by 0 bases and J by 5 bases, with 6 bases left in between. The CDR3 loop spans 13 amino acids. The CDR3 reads CASSLDRGDTQYF. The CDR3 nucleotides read TGTGCCAGCAGCTTAGATCGGGGAGATACGCAGTATTTT.

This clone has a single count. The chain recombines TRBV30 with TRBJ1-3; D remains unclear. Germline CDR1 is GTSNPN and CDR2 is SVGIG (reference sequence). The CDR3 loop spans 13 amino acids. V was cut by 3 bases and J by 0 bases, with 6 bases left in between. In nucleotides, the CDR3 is TGTGCCTGGAGATCCGGCTCTGGAAACACCATATATTTT. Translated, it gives CAWRSGSGNTIYF.

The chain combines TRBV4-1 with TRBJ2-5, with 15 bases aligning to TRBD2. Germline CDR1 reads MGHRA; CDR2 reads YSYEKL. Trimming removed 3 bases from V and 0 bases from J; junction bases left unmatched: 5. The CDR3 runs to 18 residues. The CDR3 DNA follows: TGCGCCAGCAGCCAGGGACTAGCGGGGGGCCTCTACCAAGAGACCCAGTACTTC. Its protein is CASSQGLAGGLYQETQYF.

The CDR3 region is CASSKGLALAGELFF. The CDR3 DNA reads TGTGCCAGCAGCAAGGGACTAGCGCTCGCCGGGGAGCTGTTTTTT. This chain links TRBV3-1 (or the pseudogene TRBV3-2) with TRBJ2-2, with 10 positions matching TRBD2. The CDR3 is 15 residues long. CDR1 is LGHDT and CDR2 is YNNKEL in the germline V gene (reference sequence). V was clipped by 5 bases and J by 6 bases; unmatched bases: 6.

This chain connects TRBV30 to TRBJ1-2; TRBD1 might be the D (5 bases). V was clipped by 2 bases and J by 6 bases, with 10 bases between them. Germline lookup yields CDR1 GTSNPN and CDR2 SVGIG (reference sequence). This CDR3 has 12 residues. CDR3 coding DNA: TGTGCCTGGAGTTTTTCAGGGAATGGCTACACCTTC. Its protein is CAWSFSGNGYTF.

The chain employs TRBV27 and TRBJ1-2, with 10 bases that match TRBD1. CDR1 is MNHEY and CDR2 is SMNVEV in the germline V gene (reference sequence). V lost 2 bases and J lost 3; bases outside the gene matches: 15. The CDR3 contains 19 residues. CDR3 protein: CASSLRVVPGQGVDYGYTF. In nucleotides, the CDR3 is TGTGCCAGCAGTTTAAGGGTGGTACCAGGACAGGGGGTTGACTATGGCTACACCTTC.

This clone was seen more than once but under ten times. The CDR3: CASSQRNNEQFF. CDR3 sequence (DNA): TGTGCCAGCAGCCAGCGTAACAATGAGCAGTTCTTC. The chain has TRBV3-1 (or the pseudogene TRBV3-2) and TRBJ2-1; D is ambiguous. V was cut by 3 bases and J by 5 bases, with 5 bases left in between. The CDR3 sequence is 12 residues long. Germline V gives CDR1 LGHDT, CDR2 YNNKEL (reference sequence).

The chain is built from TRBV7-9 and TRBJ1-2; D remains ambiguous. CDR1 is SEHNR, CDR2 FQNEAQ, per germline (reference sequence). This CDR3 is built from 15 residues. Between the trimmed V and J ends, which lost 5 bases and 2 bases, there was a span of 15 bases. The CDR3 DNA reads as TGTGCCAGCAGCGAAGGGAGGGCGGGCAACTATGGCTACACCTTC. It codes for CASSEGRAGNYGYTF.